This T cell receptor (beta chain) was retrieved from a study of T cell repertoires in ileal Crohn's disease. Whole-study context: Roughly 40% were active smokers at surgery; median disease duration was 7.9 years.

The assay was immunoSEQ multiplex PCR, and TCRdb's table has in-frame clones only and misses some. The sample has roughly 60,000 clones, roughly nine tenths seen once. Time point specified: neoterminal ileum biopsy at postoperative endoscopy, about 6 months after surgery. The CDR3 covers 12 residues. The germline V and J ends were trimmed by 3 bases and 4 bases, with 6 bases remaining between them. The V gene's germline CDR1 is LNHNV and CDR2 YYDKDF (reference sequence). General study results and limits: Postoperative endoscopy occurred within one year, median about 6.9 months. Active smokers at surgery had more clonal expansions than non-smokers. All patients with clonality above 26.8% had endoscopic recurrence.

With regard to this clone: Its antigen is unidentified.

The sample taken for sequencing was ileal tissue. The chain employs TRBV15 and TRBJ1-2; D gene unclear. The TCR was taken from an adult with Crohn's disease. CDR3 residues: CATSRASYGYTF. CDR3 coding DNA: TGTGCCACCAGCAGGGCTTCCTATGGCTACACCTTC.